One and the same sample provided the 7 T cell receptor beta chains below, sequenced in a study of blood T cell repertoires in COVID-19. The method was immunoSEQ multiplex PCR; TCRdb's version includes in-frame clones alone and lacks a portion of them. The table includes about 220,000 clones, approximately 80% detected once. The sequencing sample was made of peripheral blood. The receptors derive from a human donor in a cohort sampled during active COVID-19.

This chain joins TRBV6-2 or TRBV6-3 and TRBJ1-1; D remains unclear. Trimming shortened V by 2 bases and J by 5 bases, and 6 bases separated the two germline ends. The germline V gene encodes CDR1 MNHEY and CDR2 SVGEGT. The CDR3 has 12 residues. The CDR3 nucleotides are TGTGCCAGCAGTTACCGGGTGACTGAAGCTTTCTTT. This translates into CASSYRVTEAFF.

This sequence joins TRBV10-3 and TRBJ2-2; 12 nucleotides match TRBD1. Looked up from germline, CDR1 is ENHRY and CDR2 is SYGVKD. V shed 6 bases, J shed 1 base, and the junction held 9 bases outside the gene matches. There are 18 residues in the CDR3. CDR3 in amino acids: CAISPGQGAPRNTGELFF. The DNA for the CDR3 is TGTGCCATCAGCCCGGGACAGGGGGCTCCGAGGAACACCGGGGAGCTGTTTTTT.

This clone was counted between two and nine times. The chain carries TRBV2 and TRBJ2-4; no firm D call. Germline V gene sequence: CDR1 SNHLY, CDR2 FYNNEI. V dropped 4 bases and J dropped 0 bases, with 10 bases sitting between them. The CDR3 is made up of 15 amino acids. Written as DNA, the CDR3 is TGTGCCAGCAGTGTTTTGAGCCTAGCCAAAAACATTCAGTACTTC. Residues: CASSVLSLAKNIQYF.

This clone was seen a few times. The chain combines TRBV29-1 with TRBJ1-1; possibly TRBD1 for D (5 bases). From germline, CDR1 is SQVTM and CDR2 ANQGSEA. The CDR3 spans 13 residues. V lost 4 bases and J 0 bases, leaving 9 bases between the germline ends. This CDR3 is CSVVNRLNTEAFF. DNA of the CDR3: TGCAGCGTTGTAAACAGGCTGAACACTGAAGCTTTCTTT.

The chain recombines TRBV20-1 with TRBJ1-3; the match to TRBD1 covers 7 bases. After removal of 6 bases from V and 4 bases from J, the junction contained 9 bases not matched to a gene. CDR3 length: 14 amino acids. CDR1 DFQATT and CDR2 SNEGSKA come from the germline V gene (reference sequence). The DNA for the CDR3 is TGCAGTGCCAGTCCACTACAGGGGGGAAACACCATATATTTT. This translates into CSASPLQGGNTIYF.

V usage is TRBV9 and J usage is TRBJ2-5, with D maybe TRBD1 (5 bases). The germline V gene encodes CDR1 SGDLS and CDR2 YYNGEE. The germline V and J ends were trimmed by 0 bases and 1 base, with 10 bases remaining between them. This CDR3 comprises 15 residues. The CDR3 spells CASSVAGALQETQYF. The CDR3 coding sequence is TGTGCCAGCAGCGTAGCTGGGGCACTCCAAGAGACCCAGTACTTC.

The rearrangement uses TRBV27 and TRBJ1-1; 8 bases agree with TRBD1. Germline CDR1 is MNHEY and CDR2 is SMNVEV (reference sequence). With 7 bases clipped from V and 4 bases from J, the junction kept 14 bases outside the gene matches. The CDR3 sequence is 16 residues long. The CDR3 DNA reads TGTGCCAGCACGTACGCAGGGGGCGTGAGAGGCACTGAAGCTTTCTTT. It specifies CASTYAGGVRGTEAFF.